This T cell receptor (beta chain) was sequenced for a study of control samples from healthy donors and cancer patients. Clones were read by immunoSEQ multiplex PCR, and TCRdb kept only the in-frame ones, dropping some. The sample has fewer than 90,000 clones, 70% to 90% seen once. Germline CDR1 and CDR2: SNHLY and FYNNEI. This CDR3 is built from 11 residues. V lost 4 bases and J lost 4, with 4 bases in between. Sequencing was carried out using PBMCs. The chain recombines TRBV2 with TRBJ1-1; D is unclear. This TCR derives from an older woman with head and neck cancer. CDR3 in amino acids: CASSVITEAFF. CDR3 bases: TGTGCCAGCAGTGTAATCACTGAAGCTTTCTTT.